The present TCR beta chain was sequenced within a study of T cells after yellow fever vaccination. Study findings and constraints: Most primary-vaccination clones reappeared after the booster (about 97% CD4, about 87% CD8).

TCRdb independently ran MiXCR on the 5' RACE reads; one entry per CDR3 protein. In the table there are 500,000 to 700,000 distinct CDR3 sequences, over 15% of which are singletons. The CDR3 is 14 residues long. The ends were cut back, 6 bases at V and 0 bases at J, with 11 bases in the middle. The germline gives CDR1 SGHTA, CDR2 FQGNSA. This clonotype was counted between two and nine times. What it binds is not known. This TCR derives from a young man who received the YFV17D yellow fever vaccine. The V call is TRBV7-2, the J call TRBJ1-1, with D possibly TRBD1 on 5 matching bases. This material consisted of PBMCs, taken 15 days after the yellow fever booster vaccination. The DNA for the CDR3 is TGTGCCAGCAGGGGGGGTAGCATGAACACTGAAGCTTTCTTT. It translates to CASRGGSMNTEAFF.